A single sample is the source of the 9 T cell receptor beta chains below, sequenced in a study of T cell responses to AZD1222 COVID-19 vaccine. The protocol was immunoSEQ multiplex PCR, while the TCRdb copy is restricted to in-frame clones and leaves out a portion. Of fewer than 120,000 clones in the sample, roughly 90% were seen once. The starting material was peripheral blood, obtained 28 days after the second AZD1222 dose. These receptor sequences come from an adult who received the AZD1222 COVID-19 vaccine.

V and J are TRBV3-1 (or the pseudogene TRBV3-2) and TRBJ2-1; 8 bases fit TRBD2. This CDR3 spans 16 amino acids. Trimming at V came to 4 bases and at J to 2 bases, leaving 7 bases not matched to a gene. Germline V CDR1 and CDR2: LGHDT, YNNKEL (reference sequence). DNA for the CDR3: TGTGCCAGCAGCCCCCCCGGCGGGAGGACCTACAATGAGCAGTTCTTC. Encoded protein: CASSPPGGRTYNEQFF.

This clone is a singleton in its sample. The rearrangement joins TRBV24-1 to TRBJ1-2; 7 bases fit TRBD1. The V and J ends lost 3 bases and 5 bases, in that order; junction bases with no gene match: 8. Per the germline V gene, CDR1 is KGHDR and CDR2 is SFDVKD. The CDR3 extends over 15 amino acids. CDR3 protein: CATSDDSRGEYGYTF. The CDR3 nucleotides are TGTGCCACCAGTGATGACTCCAGGGGGGAATATGGCTACACCTTC.

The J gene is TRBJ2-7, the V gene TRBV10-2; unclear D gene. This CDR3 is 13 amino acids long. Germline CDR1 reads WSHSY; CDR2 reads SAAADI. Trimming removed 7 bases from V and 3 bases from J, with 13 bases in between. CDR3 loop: CASMSNAGYEQYF. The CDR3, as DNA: TGCGCCAGCATGTCTAACGCCGGCTACGAGCAGTACTTC.

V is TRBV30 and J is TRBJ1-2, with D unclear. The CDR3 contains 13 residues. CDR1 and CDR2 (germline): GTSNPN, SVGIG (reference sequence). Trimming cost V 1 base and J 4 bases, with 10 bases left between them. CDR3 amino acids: CAWSAETFYGYTF. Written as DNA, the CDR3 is TGTGCCTGGAGTGCAGAGACGTTCTATGGCTACACCTTC.

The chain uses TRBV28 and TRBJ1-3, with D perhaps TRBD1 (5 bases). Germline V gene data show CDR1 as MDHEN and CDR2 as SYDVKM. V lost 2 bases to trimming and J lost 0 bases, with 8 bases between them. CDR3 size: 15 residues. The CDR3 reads CASSLGALSGNTIYF. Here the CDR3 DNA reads TGTGCCAGCAGTTTAGGGGCCCTCTCTGGAAACACCATATATTTT.

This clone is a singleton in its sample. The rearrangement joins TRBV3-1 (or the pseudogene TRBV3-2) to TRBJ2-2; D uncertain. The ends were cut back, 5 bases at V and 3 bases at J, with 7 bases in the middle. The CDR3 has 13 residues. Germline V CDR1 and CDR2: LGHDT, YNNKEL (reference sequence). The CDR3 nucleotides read TGTGCCAGCAGCTACACGGACACCGGGGAGCTGTTTTTT. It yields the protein CASSYTDTGELFF.

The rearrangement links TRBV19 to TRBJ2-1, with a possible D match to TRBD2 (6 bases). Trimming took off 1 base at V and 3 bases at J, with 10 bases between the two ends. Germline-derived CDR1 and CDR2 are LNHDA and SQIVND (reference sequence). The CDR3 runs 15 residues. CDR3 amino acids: CASSIALARYNEQFF. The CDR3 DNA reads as TGTGCCAGTAGTATAGCACTAGCACGCTACAATGAGCAGTTCTTC. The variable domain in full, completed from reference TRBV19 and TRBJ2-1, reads DGGITQSPKYLFRKEGQNVTLSCEQNLNHDAMYWYRQDPGQGLRLIYYSQIVNDFQKGDIAEGYSVSREKKESFPLTVTSAQKNPTAFYLCASSIALARYNEQFFGPGTRLTVL.

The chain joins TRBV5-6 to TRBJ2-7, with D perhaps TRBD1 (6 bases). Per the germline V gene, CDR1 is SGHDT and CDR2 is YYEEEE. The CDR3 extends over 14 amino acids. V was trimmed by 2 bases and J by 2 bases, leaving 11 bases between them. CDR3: CASSFWTDPYEQYF. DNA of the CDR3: TGTGCCAGCAGCTTTTGGACAGACCCCTACGAGCAGTACTTC.

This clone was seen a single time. CDR3 loop: CASSLEVERGWEYEQYF. Here the CDR3 DNA reads TGTGCCAGCAGCTTAGAGGTGGAGAGGGGCTGGGAATACGAGCAGTACTTC. The V gene is TRBV11-3, the J gene TRBJ2-7; D tentatively reads TRBD1 or TRBD2 (5 bases each). Germline assignment: CDR1 SGHNT and CDR2 YENEEA. This CDR3 spans 17 amino acids. The ends were cut back, 0 bases at V and 4 bases at J, with 19 bases in the middle.